What follows are 18 T cell receptor beta chains derived from one specimen sequenced in a study of shared clonotypes between healthy human individuals. As defined, naive CD8 cells were CD45RO-negative and positively selected for CCR7, with terminally differentiated effector memory CD45RA+ cells excluded. Produced via immunoSEQ multiplex PCR; TCRdb's table is partial and in-frame only. The sample includes hundreds of thousands of clones, 90% to 97% seen only once; the top ten take 0.11%. Sequencing was done on a sample of naive CD8+ T cells sorted from blood. The source of these receptors is a woman aged 25 to 45 in good health.

The chain has TRBV9 and TRBJ1-2; D is ambiguous. Germline V gene data show CDR1 as SGDLS and CDR2 as YYNGEE. V lost 4 bases and J 2 bases, leaving 9 bases between the germline ends. The CDR3 runs to 13 residues. CDR3 sequence (DNA): TGTGCCAGCAGCAGACATAAGAACTATGGCTACACCTTC. Protein sequence: CASSRHKNYGYTF.

This clone has more than one count but fewer than ten. The sample has other DNA sequences that encode this CDR3 too. This chain links TRBV7-9 with TRBJ1-5; D is unresolved. The V gene lost 1 base and the J gene lost 5 bases, with 3 bases spanning the gap. Germline CDR1 and CDR2: SEHNR and FQNEAQ (reference sequence). The CDR3 sequence is 12 residues long. The CDR3 here is CASSLGDQPQHF. DNA of the CDR3: TGTGCCAGCAGCTTAGGGGATCAGCCCCAGCATTTT.

The chain is built from TRBV9 and TRBJ1-3, with 8 positions matching TRBD1. Looked up from germline, CDR1 is SGDLS and CDR2 is YYNGEE. The CDR3 is 16 residues long. V was pared by 0 bases and J by 8 bases, with 10 bases of the junction left unmatched. CDR3 loop: CASSVVAGGSLDTIYF. In DNA, the CDR3 is TGTGCCAGCAGCGTAGTTGCAGGGGGCTCGTTGGACACCATATATTTT.

J is TRBJ1-5 and V is TRBV2; the match to TRBD1 covers 8 bases. Trimming took 6 bases from V and 3 from J; bases not matched to a gene: 4. Germline V gives CDR1 SNHLY, CDR2 FYNNEI. CDR3 length equals 14 residues. CDR3 amino acids: CASRETGVNQPQHF. The CDR3 region has the DNA TGTGCCAGCAGAGAGACAGGGGTCAATCAGCCCCAGCATTTT.

The sample holds a few counts of this clone. V gene TRBV28 combines with J gene TRBJ2-2; D is undetermined. The CDR3 has 16 residues. Between the trimmed V and J ends, which lost 6 bases and 4 bases, there was a span of 18 bases. Germline V gives CDR1 MDHEN, CDR2 SYDVKM. For the CDR3, the DNA is TGTGCCAGCAGCCACCCCGATGGTACTATCACCGGGGAGCTGTTTTTT. Translating gives CASSHPDGTITGELFF.

This sequence joins TRBV20-1 and TRBJ2-5; no firm D call. This CDR3 is 11 amino acids long. Germline-derived CDR1 and CDR2 are DFQATT and SNEGSKA (reference sequence). V gave up 1 base and J gave up 5 bases, with 5 bases separating them. CDR3 nucleotide sequence: TGCAGTGCTAGAGGTCCGGAGACCCAGTACTTC. Its translation is CSARGPETQYF.

V and J are TRBV27 and TRBJ2-7; 10 bases match TRBD2. Germline loops: CDR1 MNHEY, CDR2 SMNVEV (reference sequence). The CDR3 has 15 amino acids. V was pared by 2 bases and J by 5 bases, with 6 bases of the junction left unmatched. CDR3 region: CASSLGGLAFNEQYF. CDR3 bases: TGTGCCAGCAGTTTAGGGGGACTAGCGTTCAACGAGCAGTACTTC.

The DNA for the CDR3 is TGTGCCAGCAGCGTAGTAGGTGGGGGGATGAACACTGAAGCTTTCTTT. Its translation: CASSVVGGGMNTEAFF. The chain has TRBV9 and TRBJ1-1, with D perhaps TRBD1 (5 bases). This CDR3 spans 16 amino acids. Germline CDR1 reads SGDLS; CDR2 reads YYNGEE. Trimming pared 0 bases from V and 0 bases from J, leaving 12 bases between.

This chain connects TRBV13 to TRBJ1-6; a possible D gene is TRBD1 (6 bases). The CDR3 spans 15 residues. Per germline, CDR1 PRHDT and CDR2 FYEKMQ (reference sequence). V lost 3 bases and J lost 9, with 15 bases in between. The CDR3 region is CASSFRTASPSPLHF. The CDR3 bases are TGTGCCAGCAGCTTCCGGACAGCTTCACCTTCACCCCTCCACTTT. Full variable domain (missing parts from reference TRBV13 and TRBJ1-6): AAGVIQSPRHLIKEKRETATLKCYPIPRHDTVYWYQQGPGQDPQFLISFYEKMQSDKGSIPDRFSAQQFSDYHSELNMSSLELGDSALYFCASSFRTASPSPLHFGNGTRLTVT.

Worth noting for this clone: The sample carries other DNA sequences with the same CDR3. J is TRBJ1-1 and V is TRBV28; a weak D match, TRBD1 (5 bases). The CDR3 totals 13 residues. The V and J ends lost 3 bases and 1 base respectively, with 6 bases between them. Per the germline V gene, CDR1 is MDHEN and CDR2 is SYDVKM. The CDR3 spells CASSFTGNTEAFF. CDR3 coding DNA: TGTGCCAGCAGTTTCACAGGGAACACTGAAGCTTTCTTT.

With regard to this clone: The identical CDR3 is also encoded by other nucleotide sequences in the sample. The chain joins TRBV28 to TRBJ2-7; D unclear. The CDR3 length is 11 residues. V lost 5 bases and J 0 bases, leaving 2 bases between the germline ends. The germline CDR1 and CDR2 sequences are MDHEN and SYDVKM. The CDR3 DNA follows: TGTGCCAGCAGTCACTCCTACGAGCAGTACTTC. Protein product: CASSHSYEQYF.

The chain has TRBV2 and TRBJ2-7; D is ambiguous. Germline loops: CDR1 SNHLY, CDR2 FYNNEI. This CDR3 is 15 amino acids long. V gave up 4 bases and J gave up 0 bases, with 13 bases separating them. The CDR3 coding sequence is TGTGCCAGCAGTGTCGCCTTGTCAAGCTCCTACGAGCAGTACTTC. Protein: CASSVALSSSYEQYF. Full variable domain (rest looked up from reference TRBV2 and TRBJ2-7): EPEVTQTPSHQVTQMGQEVILRCVPISNHLYFYWYRQILGQKVEFLVSFYNNEISEKSEIFDDQFSVERPDGSNFTLKIRSTKLEDSAMYFCASSVALSSSYEQYFGPGTRLTVT.

V and J are TRBV2 and TRBJ1-1; D perhaps matches TRBD1 (6 bases). Germline loops: CDR1 SNHLY, CDR2 FYNNEI. The CDR3 sequence is 17 residues long. With 2 bases removed from V and 1 base from J, the gap between germline ends came to 17 bases. CDR3 in amino acids: CASSESRDILQNTEAFF. CDR3 coding DNA: TGTGCCAGCAGTGAATCGAGGGACATACTTCAGAACACTGAAGCTTTCTTT.

The chain combines TRBV5-6 with TRBJ2-1; 7 bases are a match to TRBD2. V gave up 1 base and J gave up 15 bases; unmatched junction bases: 16. Looked up from germline, CDR1 is SGHDT and CDR2 is YYEEEE. The CDR3 runs to 15 residues. CDR3 coding DNA: TGTGCCAGCAGCTTGAATATTGCGGGAGTCATGATTCCGTTCTTC. Translated, it gives CASSLNIAGVMIPFF.

This clone showed up just once. This rearrangement joins TRBV9 to TRBJ2-7, with 10 bases identical to TRBD2. V shed 0 bases, J shed 6 bases, and the junction held 9 bases outside the gene matches. The germline V gene encodes CDR1 SGDLS and CDR2 YYNGEE. CDR3 size: 16 residues. The CDR3 nucleotides are TGTGCCAGCAGCGTAGGTCTAGCGGGAGAAAGAAGCGAGCAGTACTTC. Protein product: CASSVGLAGERSEQYF.

The chain employs TRBV28 and TRBJ1-3; D gene uncertain. Trimming left V 4 bases short and J 0 bases short, with 10 bases between. The germline CDR1 and CDR2 sequences are MDHEN and SYDVKM. The CDR3 has 15 amino acids. CDR3 sequence: CASSSGLNSGNTIYF. DNA for the CDR3: TGTGCCAGCAGTTCCGGACTGAACTCTGGAAACACCATATATTTT.

V and J are TRBV28 and TRBJ1-5, with 10 bases lining up with TRBD1. The CDR3 loop spans 18 amino acids. V lost 3 bases to trimming and J lost 2 bases; unmatched junction nucleotides: 10. Per the germline V gene, CDR1 is MDHEN and CDR2 is SYDVKM. The CDR3 DNA reads as TGTGCCAGCAGTTTTCCGGACAGGGGGTACCTCGGCAATCAGCCCCAGCATTTT. This gives the protein CASSFPDRGYLGNQPQHF.

The rearrangement links TRBV6-4 to TRBJ2-1; 7 bases match TRBD2. This CDR3 region has 14 residues. The germline CDR1 and CDR2 sequences are MRHNA and SNTAGT. Unmatched junction bases numbered 1, after V lost 3 bases and J lost 2 bases. The CDR3 DNA reads as TGTGCCAGCAGTGAGGCGGGGGCCTACAATGAGCAGTTCTTC. Protein product: CASSEAGAYNEQFF.